These 2 T cell receptor beta chains came from one sample sequenced in a study of blood T cell repertoires in COVID-19. Sequenced by immunoSEQ multiplex PCR; TCRdb stores in-frame clones only, minus some. The sample has roughly 30,000 clones; almost 85% are singletons. The sequenced material came from peripheral blood. These receptors were obtained from a man at least 80 years old with active COVID-19.

CDR3 protein: CASSFGQGNAGETQYF. CDR3 coding DNA: TGTGCCAGCAGCTTCGGACAGGGAAACGCCGGGGAGACCCAGTACTTC. The rearrangement links TRBV5-6 to TRBJ2-5, with 8 bases matching TRBD1. V was clipped by 2 bases and J by 5 bases; unmatched bases: 11. The CDR3 runs 16 residues. CDR1 and CDR2 from the germline V gene are SGHDT and YYEEEE.

The V and J genes are TRBV9 and TRBJ1-2; 7 bases are a match to TRBD1. The CDR3 is 14 residues long. The ends lost 5 bases at V and 7 bases at J; junction bases unmatched: 11. Germline CDR1 SGDLS, CDR2 YYNGEE. The CDR3 reads CASSPGQIVGGYTF. The CDR3 coding sequence is TGTGCCAGCAGTCCGGGACAGATCGTCGGTGGCTACACCTTC.